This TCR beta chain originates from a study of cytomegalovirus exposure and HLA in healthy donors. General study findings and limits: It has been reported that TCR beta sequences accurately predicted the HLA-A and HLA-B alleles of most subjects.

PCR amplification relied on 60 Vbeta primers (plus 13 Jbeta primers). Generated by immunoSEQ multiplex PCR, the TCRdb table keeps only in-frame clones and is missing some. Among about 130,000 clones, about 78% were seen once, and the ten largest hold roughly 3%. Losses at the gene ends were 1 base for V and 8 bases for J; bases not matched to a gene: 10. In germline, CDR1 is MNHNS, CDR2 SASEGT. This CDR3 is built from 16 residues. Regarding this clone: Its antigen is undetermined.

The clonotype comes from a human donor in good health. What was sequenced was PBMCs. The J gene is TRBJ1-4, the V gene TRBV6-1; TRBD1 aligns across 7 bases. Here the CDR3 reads CASSEEWLTGYEKLFF. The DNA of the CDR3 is TGTGCCAGCAGTGAAGAATGGTTGACAGGGTACGAAAAACTGTTTTTT.